The next 18 T cell receptor beta chains were all read from a single sample in a study of human T cells and chemical hapten exposure. TCRdb re-called the RACE reads through MiXCR, storing one row per CDR3 protein. Of 75,000 to 100,000 distinct CDR3 sequences listed, under 15% are singletons. Time point reported: patch test 1, 2 weeks after DPC sensitization. Treatment defined: therapeutic diphenylcyclopropenone sensitization with weekly scalp DPC. The specimen comprised whole blood, sampled in connection with sensitization to the hapten diphenylcyclopropenone (DPC). The receptor set was obtained from a woman in her forties with alopecia areata. Some clones in this sample may be carry-over from other donors' samples.

A few counts support this clonotype. V and J are TRBV20-1 and TRBJ1-5; D gene uncertain. Germline-derived CDR1 and CDR2 are DFQATT and SNEGSKA (reference sequence). The CDR3 length is 15 residues. V shed 2 bases and J shed 7 bases, with 18 bases lying between them. The CDR3 protein is CSARNPNWGGQPQHF. In DNA, the CDR3 is TGCAGTGCTAGAAACCCTAATTGGGGTGGGCAGCCCCAGCATTTT.

Comments on this clonotype: This may arise from a read error, as a much more abundant clone is one base away. CDR3 region: CASNPAPTGPPYF. CDR3 DNA sequence: TGTGCCAGCAATCCTGCACCGACAGGCCCTCCGTACTTC. The chain recombines TRBV12-3 or TRBV12-4 with TRBJ2-7; tentative D call: TRBD1 (6 bases). V dropped 7 bases and J dropped 12 bases, with 22 bases sitting between them. The CDR3 is 13 amino acids.

V and J are TRBV9 and TRBJ1-4; D unresolved. Germline V gene sequence: CDR1 SGDLS, CDR2 YYNGEE. Trimming removed 0 bases from V and 0 bases from J, with 6 bases in between. This CDR3 region has 15 residues. The CDR3 bases are TGTGCCAGCAGCGTAGGGGGAACAACTAATGAAAAACTGTTTTTT. It is translated as CASSVGGTTNEKLFF. The variable domain in full, completed from reference TRBV9 and TRBJ1-4, reads DSGVTQTPKHLITATGQRVTLRCSPRSGDLSVYWYQQSLDQGLQFLIQYYNGEERAKGNILERFSAQQFPDLHSELNLSSLELGDSALYFCASSVGGTTNEKLFFGSGTQLSVL.

This clonotype was seen repeatedly, ten times or more. The chain links TRBV5-5 to TRBJ2-7; D unclear. CDR1 SGHKS and CDR2 YYEKEE come from the germline V gene (reference sequence). V was cut by 4 bases and J by 3 bases, with 17 bases left in between. This CDR3 region has 15 residues. Written as DNA, the CDR3 is TGTGCCAGCAGCCCGGCGGCGGTGAGTTACTACGAGCAGTACTTC. Translating it yields CASSPAAVSYYEQYF.

There are a few counts of this clonotype. V gene TRBV29-1 combines with J gene TRBJ2-3; 11 bases are a match to TRBD2. The germline V gene encodes CDR1 SQVTM and CDR2 ANQGSEA. This CDR3 is built from 15 residues. V shed 3 bases, J shed 2 bases, and the junction held 4 bases outside the gene matches. CDR3 coding DNA: TGCAGCGTTGATACTAGCGGGGGCCTCACAGATACGCAGTATTTT. Protein product: CSVDTSGGLTDTQYF.

This clonotype was picked up one time. The chain combines TRBV28 with TRBJ2-7, with a weak D call TRBD1 (6 bases). The length of the CDR3 is 12 residues. CDR1 MDHEN and CDR2 SYDVKM come from the germline V gene. V was clipped by 10 bases and J by 2 bases, with 12 bases between them. The CDR3 region is CAITGSAYEQYF. The CDR3 DNA sequence: TGTGCCATCACAGGGTCTGCCTACGAGCAGTACTTC.

V and J are TRBV7-3 and TRBJ2-1; 9 bases fit TRBD2. Germline CDR1 SGHTA, CDR2 FQGTGA. The CDR3 spans 16 residues. V dropped 3 bases and J dropped 8; count of bases not matched to a gene: 11. CDR3 residues: CASSLTAGTSMYEQFF. Written as DNA, the CDR3 is TGTGCCAGCAGCTTGACCGCCGGGACTAGCATGTATGAGCAGTTCTTC.

In this sample, this clonotype turned up many times. This chain uses TRBV29-1 with TRBJ2-3; 8 nucleotides match TRBD2. The CDR3 sequence is 17 residues long. In germline, CDR1 is SQVTM, CDR2 ANQGSEA. J gave up 2 bases and V 5 bases, and 15 bases lay outside the gene matches. CDR3 region: CSVSGAGDVGFTDTQYF. The DNA of the CDR3 is TGCAGCGTTTCTGGAGCGGGAGATGTGGGGTTCACAGATACGCAGTATTTT.

The rearrangement links TRBV4-3 to TRBJ1-2; a weak D match, TRBD1 (5 bases). V dropped 1 base and J dropped 9 bases, with 12 bases sitting between them. Germline CDR1 reads LGHNA; CDR2 reads YSLEER. The CDR3 loop spans 13 amino acids. The CDR3 here is CASSQGQGMSYTF. The CDR3 coding sequence is TGCGCCAGCAGCCAAGGCCAGGGAATGAGCTACACCTTC.

This rearrangement joins TRBV7-3 to TRBJ1-1; D not resolved. This CDR3 contains 13 residues. The V gene lost 0 bases and the J gene lost 2 bases, with 4 bases spanning the gap. Germline values: CDR1 SGHTA, CDR2 FQGTGA. CDR3 sequence reads: CASSLTKNTEAFF. DNA for the CDR3: TGTGCCAGCAGCTTAACGAAAAACACTGAAGCTTTCTTT. The full variable domain, in which reference TRBV7-3 and TRBJ1-1 provide the parts outside the CDR3, is GAGVSQTPSNKVTEKGKYVELRCDPISGHTALYWYRQSLGQGPEFLIYFQGTGAADDSGLPNDRFFAVRPEGSVSTLKIQRTERGDSAVYLCASSLTKNTEAFFGQGTRLTVV.

This clonotype was seen a few times. This CDR3 is CASRRTDLNTEAFF. The CDR3 DNA reads TGTGCCAGCAGGCGGACAGACTTGAACACTGAAGCTTTCTTT. The rearrangement uses TRBV7-9 and TRBJ1-1; the D gene is possibly TRBD1 (6 bases). CDR3 size: 14 residues. CDR1 and CDR2 from the germline V gene are SEHNR and FQNEAQ (reference sequence). With 6 bases removed from V and 0 bases from J, the gap between germline ends came to 11 bases.

CDR3 in amino acids: CSARDRTRAHEQYF. CDR3 nucleotides: TGCAGTGCTAGGGACCGGACTAGGGCCCACGAGCAGTACTTC. The rearrangement links TRBV20-1 to TRBJ2-7, with 7 bases aligning to TRBD2. CDR1 DFQATT and CDR2 SNEGSKA come from the germline V gene (reference sequence). The CDR3 covers 14 residues. The J segment lost 5 bases and the V segment lost 3 bases, leaving 10 bases of the junction unmatched.

DNA for the CDR3: TGTGCCAGCAGTGACCGGGACTGGGACTCCTACGAGCAGTACTTC. The encoded protein is CASSDRDWDSYEQYF. The chain links TRBV28 to TRBJ2-7, with a possible D match to TRBD2 (6 bases). The V end lost 5 bases, the J end lost 0 bases, and 14 bases lay between the germline ends. CDR3 size: 15 residues. The germline CDR1 and CDR2 sequences are MDHEN and SYDVKM. Full variable domain (remainder filled in from reference TRBV28 and TRBJ2-7): DVKVTQSSRYLVKRTGEKVFLECVQDMDHENMFWYRQDPGLGLRLIYFSYDVKMKEKGDIPEGYSVSREKKERFSLILESASTNQTSMYLCASSDRDWDSYEQYFGPGTRLTVT.

This clonotype has a count of ten or more. The J gene is TRBJ1-3, the V gene TRBV7-2; D unclear. This CDR3 has 15 residues. Trimming stripped 0 bases from V and 2 bases from J, with 8 bases between. Germline CDR1 SGHTA, CDR2 FQGNSA. The CDR3 region is CASSLASGTGNTIYF. In DNA, the CDR3 is TGTGCCAGCAGCTTAGCAAGTGGTACTGGAAACACCATATATTTT.

This clonotype occurred many times. The chain is built from TRBV11-2 and TRBJ2-3, with a possible D match to TRBD2 (5 bases). Trimming stripped 4 bases from V and 6 bases from J, with 14 bases between. The CDR3 is 14 residues long. CDR1 and CDR2 (germline): SGHAT, FQNNGV. The CDR3 region has the DNA TGTGCCAGCAGCTCTGGAACCCCGGGGGATACGCAGTATTTT. Its protein is CASSSGTPGDTQYF.

This clonotype was counted a few times. The chain is built from TRBV3-1 and TRBJ2-7, with 8 bases identical to TRBD2. V dropped 4 bases and J dropped 1; count of bases not matched to a gene: 3. The CDR3 spans 14 residues. The V gene's germline CDR1 is LGHDT and CDR2 YNNKEL (reference sequence). This CDR3 reads CASSPGTRSYEQYF. DNA of the CDR3: TGTGCCAGCAGCCCCGGGACTAGATCCTACGAGCAGTACTTC.

The chain uses TRBV6-5 and TRBJ2-6, with D perhaps being TRBD1 or TRBD2 (5 bases each). This CDR3 region has 16 residues. From germline, CDR1 is MNHEY and CDR2 SVGAGI. V dropped 5 bases and J dropped 1 base, with 12 bases sitting between them. The CDR3 spells CASSGLRVSGANVLTF. CDR3 nucleotides: TGTGCCAGCAGTGGACTCAGGGTGTCTGGGGCCAACGTCCTGACTTTC.

This clonotype was recorded many times. Here the CDR3 reads CASSGQSGTEAFF. CDR3 nucleotide sequence: TGTGCCAGCAGCGGACAAAGCGGGACTGAAGCTTTCTTT. The chain combines TRBV2 with TRBJ1-1, with a weak D call TRBD1 (5 bases). V gave up 6 bases and J gave up 5 bases, with 13 bases separating them. The V gene's germline CDR1 is SNHLY and CDR2 FYNNEI. The CDR3 contains 13 residues. The full variable domain, completed using reference TRBV2 and TRBJ1-1, is EPEVTQTPSHQVTQMGQEVILRCVPISNHLYFYWYRQILGQKVEFLVSFYNNEISEKSEIFDDQFSVERPDGSNFTLKIRSTKLEDSAMYFCASSGQSGTEAFFGQGTRLTVV.